This TCR beta chain came from a study of blood T cell repertoires in COVID-19. This clone was picked up a small number of times. Participants came from about two dozen US areas, aged about 18 to 89 years. The authors' processing: The assay estimated nucleated cells by amplifying reference gene primers. Using immunoSEQ multiplex PCR, the repertoire was profiled, and TCRdb retains in-frame clones only, with some absent. The DNA gave D and trimming, while V, J and clone size come from that table. The sample carries approximately 200,000 clones, approximately 85% recorded once. The CDR3 spans 15 residues. CDR1 is MDHEN, CDR2 SYDVKM, per germline. The J segment lost 0 bases and the V segment lost 4 bases, leaving 6 bases of the junction unmatched.

Source material: PBMCs or T cells enriched from blood (not recorded which). The chain joins TRBV28 to TRBJ2-7, with 7 bases that match TRBD2. This TCR was sampled from a woman in her 30s who had recovered from COVID-19. This CDR3 reads CASSSWTRYSYEQYF. The CDR3, as DNA: TGTGCCAGCAGTTCCTGGACTAGATACTCCTACGAGCAGTACTTC.